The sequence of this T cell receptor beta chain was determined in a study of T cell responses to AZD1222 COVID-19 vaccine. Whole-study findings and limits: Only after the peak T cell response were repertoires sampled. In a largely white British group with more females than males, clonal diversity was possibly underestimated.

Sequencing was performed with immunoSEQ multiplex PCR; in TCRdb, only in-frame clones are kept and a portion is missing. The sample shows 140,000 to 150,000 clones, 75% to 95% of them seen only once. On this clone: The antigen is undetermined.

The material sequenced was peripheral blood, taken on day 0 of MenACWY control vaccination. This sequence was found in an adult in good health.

In DNA, the CDR3 is TGTGCCTGGAGTGTACTCGGGGCGAGCACAGATACGCAGTATTTT. This encodes CAWSVLGASTDTQYF. The rearrangement links TRBV30 to TRBJ2-3; D is perhaps TRBD1 or TRBD2 (5 bases each). Per germline, CDR1 GTSNPN and CDR2 SVGIG (reference sequence). The CDR3 spans 15 residues. V lost 0 bases to trimming and J lost 0 bases, with 10 bases between them.